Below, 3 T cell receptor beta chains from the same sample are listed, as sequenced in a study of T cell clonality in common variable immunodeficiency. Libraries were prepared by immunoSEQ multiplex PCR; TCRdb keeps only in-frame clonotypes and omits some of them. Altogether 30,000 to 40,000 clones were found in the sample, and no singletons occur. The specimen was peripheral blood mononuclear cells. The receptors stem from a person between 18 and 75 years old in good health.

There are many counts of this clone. The sequenced CDR3 bases are TGTGCCACCCGGGACAGCGTCGACACCGGGGAG. Protein sequence: CATRDSVDTGE. The whole CDR3 is CATRDSVDTGELFF. The chain combines TRBV7-2 with TRBJ2-2, with 7 nucleotides matching TRBD1. The CDR3 end is not reached by the read, which stops 3 residues before it; the germline J gene fills it in. After removal of 10 bases from V and 3 bases from J, the junction contained 8 bases not matched to a gene. Germline CDR1 reads SGHTA; CDR2 reads FQGNSA. CDR3 length equals 14 residues.

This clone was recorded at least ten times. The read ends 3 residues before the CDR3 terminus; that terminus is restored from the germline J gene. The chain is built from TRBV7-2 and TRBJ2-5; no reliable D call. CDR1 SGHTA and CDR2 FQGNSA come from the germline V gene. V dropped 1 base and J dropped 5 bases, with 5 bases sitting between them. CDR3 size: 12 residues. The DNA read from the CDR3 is TGTGCCAGCAGCTTAGAGAGGGAGACC. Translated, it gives CASSLERET. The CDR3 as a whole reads CASSLERETQYF.

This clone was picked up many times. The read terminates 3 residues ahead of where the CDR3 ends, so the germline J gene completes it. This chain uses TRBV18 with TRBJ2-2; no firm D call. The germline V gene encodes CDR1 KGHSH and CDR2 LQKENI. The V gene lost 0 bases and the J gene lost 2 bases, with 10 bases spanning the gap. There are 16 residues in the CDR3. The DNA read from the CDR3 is TGTGCCAGCTCACCACCTTCGGGTACAAACACCGGGGAG. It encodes CASSPPSGTNTGE. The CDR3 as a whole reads CASSPPSGTNTGELFF.